This TCR beta chain was captured by sequencing in a study of blood T cell repertoires in COVID-19. The overall study: Acute-phase and convalescent COVID-19 samples originated in the United States, Italy and Spain.

Authors' methods: Reference gene primer amplification gave nucleated cell count estimates. Only in-frame clones appear in the TCRdb table, and some are missing; sequencing was by immunoSEQ multiplex PCR. For V, J and clone size, that table is used; D and trimming come from the DNA. The sample has 380,000 or so clones, approximately 86% seen once. The CDR3 runs 17 residues. Germline V gives CDR1 SGHAT, CDR2 FQNNGV. Trimming cost V 3 bases and J 4 bases, with 19 bases left between them. Followed longitudinally, the Seattle patients had been enrolled during active infection. This sequence was found in a woman aged 60 to 75 with COVID-19, enrolled during active disease. The rearrangement joins TRBV11-2 to TRBJ1-3; the D is unclear. The sample taken for sequencing was peripheral blood. The CDR3 coding sequence is TGTGCCAGCAGCTTTGTCCGGGAGTTCCCCATCGGAAACACCATATATTTT. Translated, it gives CASSFVREFPIGNTIYF.